The entry below gives a single TCR beta chain sequence along with its context. The germline CDR1 and CDR2 sequences are SGDLS and YYNGEE. This CDR3 spans 14 amino acids. V shed 0 bases, J shed 4 bases, and the junction held 1 base outside the gene matches. This entry belongs to a study of cytomegalovirus exposure and HLA in healthy donors. About the study: A data release that came early held approximately 92 million unique TCRs from HLA-typed donors.

PCR primers comprised 60 Vbeta and 13 Jbeta primers. Produced via immunoSEQ multiplex PCR; TCRdb's table is partial and in-frame only. Of nearly 300,000 clones in the sample, around 86% were seen once. This clonotype was sampled from a man aged 40-49 years in good health and CMV-seropositive. Material: PBMCs. This chain connects TRBV9 to TRBJ2-1, with TRBD2 matching 7 bases. The CDR3: CASSVGGGYNEQFF. CDR3 sequence (DNA): TGTGCCAGCAGCGTAGGCGGGGGTTACAATGAGCAGTTCTTC.